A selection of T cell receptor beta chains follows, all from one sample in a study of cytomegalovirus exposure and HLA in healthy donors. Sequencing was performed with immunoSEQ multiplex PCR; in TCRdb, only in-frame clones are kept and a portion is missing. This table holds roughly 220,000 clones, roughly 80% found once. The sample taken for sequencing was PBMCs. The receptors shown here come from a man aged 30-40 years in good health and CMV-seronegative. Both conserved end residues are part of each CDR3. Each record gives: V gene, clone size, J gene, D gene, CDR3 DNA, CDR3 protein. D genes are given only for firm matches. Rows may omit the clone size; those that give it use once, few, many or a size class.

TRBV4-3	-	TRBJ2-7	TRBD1	TGCGCCAGCAGCCATACGACAGGGTCCTACGAGCAGTACTTC	CASSHTTGSYEQYF
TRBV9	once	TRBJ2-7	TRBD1	TGTGCCAGCAGCCCACAAATGGGACAGGGCTACGAGCAGTACTTC	CASSPQMGQGYEQYF
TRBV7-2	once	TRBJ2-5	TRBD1	TGTGCCAGCAGCTTAGAGTATCAGGGGGCGGGAGAGACCCAGTACTTC	CASSLEYQGAGETQYF
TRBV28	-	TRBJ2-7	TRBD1	TGTGCCAGCAGTCCCAGTGGGACAGCCTACGAGCAGTACTTC	CASSPSGTAYEQYF
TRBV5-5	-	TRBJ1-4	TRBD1	TGTGCCAGCAGCCCAGACAGGGGGGCTAATGAAAAACTGTTTTTT	CASSPDRGANEKLFF
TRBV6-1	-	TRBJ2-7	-	TGTGCCAGCAGTGAAGTCCCCTACTACGAGCAGTACTTC	CASSEVPYYEQYF
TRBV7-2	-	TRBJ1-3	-	TGTGCCAGCAGCTTTCAGGGATTCTCTGGAAACACCATATATTTT	CASSFQGFSGNTIYF
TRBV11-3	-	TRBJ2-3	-	TGTGCCAGCAGCTACCGCAGGGGAGGGGAAGATACGCAGTATTTT	CASSYRRGGEDTQYF
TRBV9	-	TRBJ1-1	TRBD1	TGTGCCAGCAGCCCACACCCGACAGGGGCGGGCACTGAAGCTTTCTTT	CASSPHPTGAGTEAFF
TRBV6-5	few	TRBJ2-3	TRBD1	TGTGCCAGCGCGACAGGGGGCACAGATACGCAGTATTTT	CASATGGTDTQYF
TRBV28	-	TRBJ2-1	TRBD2	TGTGCCAGCACCCTCTCTAGCGGGGGGACAAATGAGCAGTTCTTC	CASTLSSGGTNEQFF
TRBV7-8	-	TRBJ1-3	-	TGTGCCAGCAGCTTAGTGGGGGCATACTCTGGAAACACCATATATTTT	CASSLVGAYSGNTIYF
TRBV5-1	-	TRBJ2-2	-	TGCGCCAGCAGCTTGGAGGCGGGGACGAACACCGGGGAGCTGTTTTTT	CASSLEAGTNTGELFF
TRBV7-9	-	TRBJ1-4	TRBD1	TGTGCCAGCAGCCCCCTTAAAGGACAGGGAAATGAAAAACTGTTTTTT	CASSPLKGQGNEKLFF
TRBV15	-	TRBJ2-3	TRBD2	TGTGCCACCAGCAGAGGGCTGGGGACTAGCGGTACCACAGATACGCAGTATTTT	CATSRGLGTSGTTDTQYF
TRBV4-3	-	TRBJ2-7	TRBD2	TGCGCCAGCAGCCAAGATTACGAGCGGGGGACGTCCTACGAGCAGTACTTC	CASSQDYERGTSYEQYF
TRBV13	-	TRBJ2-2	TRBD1	TGTGCCAGCAGCTTCGGGACAGCCGGGGAGCTGTTTTTT	CASSFGTAGELFF
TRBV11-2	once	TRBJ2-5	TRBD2	TGTGCCAGCAGCTTAGGGCGATTAGCGGGGGGGTTTTCTGAGACCCAGTACTTC	CASSLGRLAGGFSETQYF
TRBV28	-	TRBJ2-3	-	TGTGCCAGCAGTCTCCACTCCACAGATACGCAGTATTTT	CASSLHSTDTQYF
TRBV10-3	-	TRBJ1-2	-	TGTGCCATCAGTGACAGTAACTATGGCTACACCTTC	CAISDSNYGYTF
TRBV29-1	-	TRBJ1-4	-	TGCAGCGTCCGGGGGGCTGAAGCAACTAATGAAAAACTGTTTTTT	CSVRGAEATNEKLFF
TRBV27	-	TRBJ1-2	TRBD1	TGTGCCAGCAGTCCCAGGGGACAGAACTATGGCTACACCTTC	CASSPRGQNYGYTF
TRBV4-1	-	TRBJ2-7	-	TGCGCCAGCAGCCTCTCAGTGTCAGGGCTTACCGAGCAGTACTTC	CASSLSVSGLTEQYF
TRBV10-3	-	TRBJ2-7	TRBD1	TGTGCCATCAGCGCCACAGGGGACGAGCAGTACTTC	CAISATGDEQYF
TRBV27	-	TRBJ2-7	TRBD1	TGTGCCAGCGGGACAGGGAACGAGCAGTACTTC	CASGTGNEQYF
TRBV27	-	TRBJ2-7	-	TGTGCCAGCAGTGACACAACCTACGAGCAGTACTTC	CASSDTTYEQYF
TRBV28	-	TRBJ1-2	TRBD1	TGTGCCAGCACCCTCCTCGGGACAGTCTATGGCTACACCTTC	CASTLLGTVYGYTF
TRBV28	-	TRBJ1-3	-	TGTGCCAGCAGCCCACAGGGCGCGGCTGGAAACACCATATATTTT	CASSPQGAAGNTIYF
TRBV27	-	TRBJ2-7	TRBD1	TGTGCCAGCAGTTCCCATCAGGGGGCGCAGAACGAGCAGTACTTC	CASSSHQGAQNEQYF
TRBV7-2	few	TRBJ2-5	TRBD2	TGTGCCAGCAGCTTAACGTTGGGGGGGGAGACCCAGTACTTC	CASSLTLGGETQYF
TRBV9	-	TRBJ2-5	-	TGTGCCAGCAGCTCGGACTTAGCAGTCTCCCAAGAGACCCAGTACTTC	CASSSDLAVSQETQYF
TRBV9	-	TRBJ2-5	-	TGTGCCAGCAGCGTACAGGGATTGGAGACCCAGTACTTC	CASSVQGLETQYF
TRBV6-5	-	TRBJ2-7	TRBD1	TGTGCCAGCAGCCGGGACAGGTCGGACGAGCAGTACTTC	CASSRDRSDEQYF
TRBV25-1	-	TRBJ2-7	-	TGTGCCACGGGTTTCGTGTACGAGCAGTACTTC	CATGFVYEQYF
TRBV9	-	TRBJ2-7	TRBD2	TGTGCCAGCAGCGTAGTGGGACTAGCGGGGGGGCTCCCCTCCAACGAGCAGTACTTC	CASSVVGLAGGLPSNEQYF
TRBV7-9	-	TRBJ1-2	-	TGTGCCAGCAGCTTCTACACCGGAGCTAACTATGGCTACACCTTC	CASSFYTGANYGYTF
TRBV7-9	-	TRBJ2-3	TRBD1	TGTGCCAGCGGGGACAGGGAGAGACATACGCAGTATTTT	CASGDRERHTQYF
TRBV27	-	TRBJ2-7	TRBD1	TGTGCCAGCAGTGCCCGGGACAGCTCCTACGAGCAGTACTTC	CASSARDSSYEQYF
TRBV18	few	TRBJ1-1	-	TGTGCCAGCTCACCTCTCCTCCCGACAGTCAGAATGAACACTGAAGCTTTCTTT	CASSPLLPTVRMNTEAFF
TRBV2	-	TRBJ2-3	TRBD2	TGTGCCAGCAGTGATCCTAAACTAGCGGGGGGGAACACAGATACGCAGTATTTT	CASSDPKLAGGNTDTQYF
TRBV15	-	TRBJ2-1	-	TGTGCCACCAGCCCTACCTACAATGAGCAGTTCTTC	CATSPTYNEQFF
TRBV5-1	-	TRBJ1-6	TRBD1	TGCGCCAGCAGCTTCGGGGCCGGGACAGGGGGTTCACCCCTCCACTTT	CASSFGAGTGGSPLHF
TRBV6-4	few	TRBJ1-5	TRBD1	TGTGCCAGCAGTTGGGACAGGAGAAAAAATAGCAATCAGCCCCAGCATTTT	CASSWDRRKNSNQPQHF
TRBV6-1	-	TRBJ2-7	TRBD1	TGTGCCAGCTCGGAAAGGGGGCCCGACTACGAGCAGTACTTC	CASSERGPDYEQYF
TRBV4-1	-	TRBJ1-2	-	TGCGCCAGCAGCCACGGGGGTGGAGCCGACTATGGCTACACCTTC	CASSHGGGADYGYTF
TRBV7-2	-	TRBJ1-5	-	TGTGCCAGCAGCTTATCAGGACAGAACAATCAGCCCCAGCATTTT	CASSLSGQNNQPQHF
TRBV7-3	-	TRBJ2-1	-	TGTGCCAGCAGCTTAGTCGTAGCAGACAATGAGCAGTTCTTC	CASSLVVADNEQFF
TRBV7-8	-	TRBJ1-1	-	TGTGCCAGCAGCTCCCCAGGGGCTTTACGGAACACTGAAGCTTTCTTT	CASSSPGALRNTEAFF
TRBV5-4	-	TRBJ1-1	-	TGTGCCAGCAGCCGAGAACCGATGAACACTGAAGCTTTCTTT	CASSREPMNTEAFF